This T cell receptor (beta chain) was sequenced in a study of T cell repertoires in aging, cancer and after chemotherapy. Whole-study context: Donors were grouped into six age bands spanning 30 or younger through 70 or older. Glioblastoma patients receiving temozolomide-based therapy gave paired samples before and after chemotherapy. Whole-study findings and limits: Untreated cancer patients had significantly lower blood TCR diversity than age-matched healthy donors. Rebound thymic output was suggested by rising median generation probability during chemotherapy in each cancer cohort.

This clonotype ranks as medium-sized. Its specificity is not known. The CDR3 extends over 16 amino acids. Germline V gene sequence: CDR1 SGHVS, CDR2 FNYEAQ. Germline trimming cut 5 bases from V and 2 bases from J; bases unmatched to any gene: 9. Peripheral blood genomic DNA, not sorted cells or RNA, was the template. A mixed TRB-A/B primer pool amplified rearranged TRB by multiplex touch-down PCR. One entry per CDR3 protein results from TCRdb running MiXCR on the multiplex PCR reads. The data contain 2,500 to 3,500 distinct CDR3 sequences, approximately 24% of them singletons. Sequences were obtained from blood. This TCR was sampled from a human donor with a solid tumor. The V and J genes are TRBV7-6 and TRBJ2-7; TRBD1 matches at 10 bases. The CDR3 here is CASSPSAGQGTYEQYF. DNA for the CDR3: TGTGCCAGCAGCCCCTCTGCGGGACAGGGGACCTACGAGCAGTACTTC.